The clone carrying this TCR beta chain was observed at least ten times. Its cognate antigen is unknown. A follow-up of 18 months without ophthalmopathy meant that hyperthyroidism was stable. Enrolled hyperthyroidism patients had a new diagnosis, a duration under 2 months, and an age of 18 to 65. The data stem from a study of Graves' ophthalmopathy and Graves' hyperthyroidism. V shed 4 bases, J shed 0 bases, and the junction held 6 bases outside the gene matches. The length of the CDR3 is 16 residues. Germline CDR1 is SGHAT and CDR2 is FQNNGV. Amplification of the TCR beta CDR3 regions used RNA transcripts (as template). Investigators did first-round RT-PCR with HTBI primers, then second-round multiplex PCR. TCRdb re-called the multiplex PCR reads through MiXCR, storing one row per CDR3 protein. The data show about 400,000 distinct CDR3 sequences, around a fifth seen once. Regarding the study as a whole: Most clonotypes expanded in thyroid above 0.001 frequency were present in blood too. In separating ophthalmopathy from stable hyperthyroidism, a 13-signature model achieved about 90% sensitivity and 65% to 84% specificity.

The receptor was isolated from a young woman with stable Graves' hyperthyroidism. The sample comprised peripheral blood. The chain combines TRBV11-2 with TRBJ2-7; 10 bases agree with TRBD2. CDR3 nucleotides: TGTGCCAGCAGCTCGAGACTAGCGGGTAGCTCCTACGAGCAGTACTTC. It encodes CASSSRLAGSSYEQYF.